The subject of this entry is one TCR beta chain. No antigen is known for it. This entry belongs to a study of Ad26.COV2.S vaccination and SARS-CoV-2 variants. The table came from immunoSEQ multiplex PCR; TCRdb's copy has only in-frame clones and leaves some out. Altogether some 460,000 clones are present, 89% being singletons, with the ten largest covering more than 1.5%. General study results and limits: Possibly, TCR breadth and depth analyses underestimated total T cell responses.

The treatment here: roughly 18 received Ad26.COV2.S at low or high dose, single or two shots; five or six received placebo; per-sample allocation not given. Sampling occurred on day 63 after the first vaccine or placebo injection. CDR1 is LGHDT and CDR2 is YNNKEL in the germline V gene (reference sequence). This CDR3 is 15 amino acids long. V was clipped by 4 bases and J by 1 base; unmatched bases: 1. The J gene is TRBJ2-3, the V gene TRBV3-1 (or the pseudogene TRBV3-2); 11 nucleotides line up with TRBD2. The specimen was peripheral blood, collected in a trial of Ad26.COV2.S vaccine versus placebo. This sequence originates from a person aged 18-60 years who received the Ad26.COV2.S COVID-19 vaccine or a placebo. CDR3 coding DNA: TGTGCCAGCAGCCTGGGACTAGCGGGCACAGATACGCAGTATTTT. Translation gives CASSLGLAGTDTQYF.